This T cell receptor (beta chain) originates from a study of blood T cells in healthy people across ages. Study-wide results and caveats: Age brought a roughly linear fall in TCR beta diversity measured per million T cells.

There are 16 residues in the CDR3. V was pared by 4 bases and J by 1 base, with 10 bases of the junction left unmatched. Germline values: CDR1 DFQATT, CDR2 SNEGSKA (reference sequence). Primed by a sample-barcoded 5' primer and a J-beta primer mix, a second PCR proceeded for about 6 to 11 cycles. Via MiXCR, TCRdb re-called the 5' RACE reads, giving one row per CDR3 protein. Found here are approximately 490,000 distinct CDR3 sequences, 24% of them singletons; the top ten hold roughly 9%. Details on this clonotype: Its antigen is unidentified.

These data also formed part of another study, on T cells of mothers and their children.

This chain connects TRBV20-1 to TRBJ2-5, with TRBD1 identical over 9 bases. The specimen sequenced was blood. The sequence was obtained from a boy between 10 and 17 years old in good health. The DNA of the CDR3 is TGCAGTGCTAAAAAACAGGGGGCTGTGGTCCAAGAGACCCAGTACTTC. It is translated as CSAKKQGAVVQETQYF.